The 19 T cell receptor beta chains listed next were all sequenced from one sample in a study of T cells after yellow fever vaccination. Using its own MiXCR run on the 5' RACE reads, TCRdb lists one record per CDR3 protein. The sample includes 500,000 to 650,000 distinct CDR3 sequences, 13% of them seen just once. The starting material was PBMCs, obtained on the day of the yellow fever booster vaccination. The receptors were gathered from a young man who received the YFV17D yellow fever vaccine.

The V gene is TRBV28, the J gene TRBJ2-3, with a possible D match to TRBD1 (6 bases). CDR1 and CDR2 from the germline V gene are MDHEN and SYDVKM. The germline V and J ends were trimmed by 3 bases and 1 base, with 8 bases remaining between them. This CDR3 spans 14 amino acids. The CDR3 here is CASSFQGRTDTQYF. DNA for the CDR3: TGTGCCAGCAGTTTTCAGGGGCGCACAGATACGCAGTATTTT.

The chain carries TRBV4-3 and TRBJ2-6, with 10 bases that match TRBD1. V was pared by 0 bases and J by 12 bases, with 11 bases of the junction left unmatched. This CDR3 has 17 residues. Germline V lookup: CDR1 LGHNA, CDR2 YSLEER. The CDR3 loop reads CASSQDWGTGEYGVLTF. The CDR3 DNA sequence: TGCGCCAGCAGCCAAGATTGGGGGACAGGGGAGTATGGCGTCCTGACTTTC.

The chain links TRBV18 to TRBJ2-2; 7 nucleotides match TRBD2. Trimming removed 3 bases from V and 7 bases from J; junction bases left unmatched: 5. CDR3 size: 14 residues. Germline V gene data show CDR1 as KGHSH and CDR2 as LQKENI. The CDR3 region is CASSPGTTGGELFF. The CDR3 DNA is TGTGCCAGCTCACCCGGGACTACCGGCGGGGAGCTGTTTTTT.

This clonotype was counted a few times. The chain uses TRBV4-3 and TRBJ2-3; 8 bases line up with TRBD2. The CDR3 contains 17 residues. Losses at the gene ends were 0 bases for V and 4 bases for J; bases not matched to a gene: 9. The germline CDR1 and CDR2 sequences are LGHNA and YSLEER. The CDR3 reads CASSQDFQREFADTQYF. The CDR3 nucleotides are TGCGCCAGCAGCCAAGATTTCCAGCGGGAGTTCGCAGATACGCAGTATTTT.

A few counts support this clonotype. This clone may be a read error of a much larger clone one base away. V and J are TRBV18 and TRBJ1-5; no reliable D call. This CDR3 has 12 residues. Germline loops: CDR1 KGHSH, CDR2 LQKENI. The CDR3 here is CASPPGNQPQHF. CDR3 in DNA: TGTGCCAGCCCACCGGGCAATCAGCCCCAGCATTTT.

This clonotype turned up a few times. V and J are TRBV23-1 and TRBJ1-1; D may be TRBD1 (5 bases). TRBV23-1 is placed among ORFs of uncertain function. The V end lost 8 bases, the J end lost 4 bases, and 23 bases lay between the germline ends. CDR3 size: 16 residues. Written as DNA, the CDR3 is TGCGCCAGCGGAATACAAACCCACCAGGGAGTCACTGAAGCTTTCTTT. It yields the protein CASGIQTHQGVTEAFF.

A few counts support this clonotype. The chain combines TRBV10-3 with TRBJ2-6; a possible D gene is TRBD2 (6 bases). The CDR3 has 15 amino acids. Per germline, CDR1 ENHRY and CDR2 SYGVKD. V was trimmed by 3 bases and J by 3 bases, leaving 9 bases between them. The CDR3 reads CAISDGGYGANVLTF. The CDR3 nucleotides read TGTGCCATCAGTGATGGAGGGTATGGGGCCAACGTCCTGACTTTC.

There are a few counts of this clonotype. Written as DNA, the CDR3 is TGTGCCAGCATCTCTGGCGGGGGTCCCACAGATACGCAGTATTTT. It yields the protein CASISGGGPTDTQYF. This sequence joins TRBV12-3 or TRBV12-4 and TRBJ2-3, with 7 bases matching TRBD2. CDR3 length equals 15 residues. Trimming at V came to 7 bases and at J to 2 bases, leaving 9 bases not matched to a gene.

The chain has TRBV6-6 and TRBJ1-2; 9 bases fit TRBD1. V gave up 2 bases and J gave up 6 bases; unmatched junction bases: 1. The CDR3 runs 13 residues. CDR1 is MNHNY, CDR2 SVGAGI, per germline (reference sequence). The CDR3 loop is CASSYGTGNGYTF. The CDR3 region has the DNA TGTGCCAGCAGTTACGGGACAGGGAATGGCTACACCTTC.

The chain links TRBV29-1 to TRBJ1-2; D not certain. Germline CDR1 and CDR2: SQVTM and ANQGSEA. The V and J ends lost 5 bases and 2 bases respectively, with 3 bases between them. There are 10 residues in the CDR3. CDR3: CSVLNYGYTF. In nucleotides, the CDR3 is TGCAGCGTTCTAAACTATGGCTACACCTTC.

The chain is built from TRBV3-1 and TRBJ2-1; possible D gene TRBD2, 5 bases. CDR1 and CDR2 (germline): LGHDT, YNNKEL (reference sequence). The V and J ends lost 4 bases and 6 bases respectively, with 10 bases between them. CDR3 length: 13 amino acids. The CDR3 nucleotides read TGTGCCAGCAGCCGCCTAGCCCTCAATGAGCAGTTCTTC. Its protein is CASSRLALNEQFF.

This clonotype was counted many times. The genes are TRBV20-1 and TRBJ2-1; possibly TRBD2 for D (5 bases). This CDR3 region has 12 residues. The germline CDR1 and CDR2 sequences are DFQATT and SNEGSKA (reference sequence). V lost 6 bases to trimming and J lost 7 bases, with 13 bases between them. CDR3 DNA: TGCAGTGCAAGGAGCGGTGGGAATGAGCAGTTCTTC. It translates to CSARSGGNEQFF.

The chain has TRBV11-2 and TRBJ2-2; D uncertain. The CDR3 runs to 13 residues. Looked up from germline, CDR1 is SGHAT and CDR2 is FQNNGV. The V end was cut by 3 bases, the J end by 6 bases, with 8 bases between. The CDR3 sequence: CASSLYWAGELFF. For the CDR3, the DNA is TGTGCCAGCAGCTTGTATTGGGCCGGGGAGCTGTTTTTT.

The chain uses TRBV27 and TRBJ2-1, with 10 bases lining up with TRBD2. CDR1 and CDR2 (germline): MNHEY, SMNVEV (reference sequence). CDR3 length equals 16 residues. The trim removed 2 bases at V and 12 bases at J, leaving 13 bases unmatched. The CDR3 bases are TGTGCCAGCAGTTTAAGAACTAGCGGGGTTACCGTAGCGCAGTTCTTC. Translated, it gives CASSLRTSGVTVAQFF.

This clonotype was counted between two and nine times. The chain couples TRBV6-1 to TRBJ2-1; no definite D call. Germline V gene lookup returns CDR1 MNHNS and CDR2 SASEGT. Trimming stripped 10 bases from V and 1 base from J, with 11 bases between. The CDR3 is made up of 13 amino acids. CDR3 sequence: CATRTSSYNEQFF. Written as DNA, the CDR3 is TGTGCCACCCGGACGAGTTCCTACAATGAGCAGTTCTTC.

The gene calls are TRBV5-6 and TRBJ2-4; 8 positions agree with TRBD1. This CDR3 region has 15 residues. In germline, CDR1 is SGHDT, CDR2 YYEEEE. V gave up 0 bases and J gave up 8 bases; unmatched junction bases: 7. This CDR3 reads CASSLATGGWDIQYF. The CDR3 DNA is TGTGCCAGCAGCTTGGCCACAGGGGGGTGGGACATTCAGTACTTC. Looking up the rest from reference TRBV5-6 and TRBJ2-4 gives the full variable domain: DAGVTQSPTHLIKTRGQQVTLRCSPKSGHDTVSWYQQALGQGPQFIFQYYEEEERQRGNFPDRFSGHQFPNYSSELNVNALLLGDSALYLCASSLATGGWDIQYFGAGTRLSVL.

J is TRBJ2-3 and V is TRBV18, with a weak D call TRBD1 (6 bases). Looked up from germline, CDR1 is KGHSH and CDR2 is LQKENI. The CDR3 contains 20 residues. V lost 2 bases and J lost 0, with 24 bases in between. Here the CDR3 DNA reads TGTGCCAGCTCACCAGCCTTACAGGGATCCCGTGGGGCTAGCACAGATACGCAGTATTTT. Amino acids: CASSPALQGSRGASTDTQYF.

The gene calls are TRBV18 and TRBJ1-6; D remains ambiguous. The CDR3 sequence is 15 residues long. V shed 4 bases and J shed 8 bases, with 15 bases lying between them. CDR1 is KGHSH and CDR2 is LQKENI in the germline V gene. The CDR3 bases are TGTGCCAGCTCACGCGCCGAGCCGGGATATTCACCCCTCCACTTT. Translating it yields CASSRAEPGYSPLHF.

The rearrangement joins TRBV10-3 to TRBJ2-7; 9 positions match TRBD2. The CDR3 extends over 15 amino acids. Germline assignment: CDR1 ENHRY and CDR2 SYGVKD. V shed 0 bases, J shed 3 bases, and the junction held 3 bases outside the gene matches. CDR3 in DNA: TGTGCCATCAGTGAGTCGCTAGCGGGGTACTACGAGCAGTACTTC. Translated: CAISESLAGYYEQYF.